Shown below are 29 T cell receptor beta chains from a single sample sequenced in a study of human T cells and chemical hapten exposure. The time point: patch test 1, 2 weeks after DPC sensitization. Treatment: therapeutic diphenylcyclopropenone sensitization with weekly scalp DPC. TCRdb used MiXCR to reprocess the RACE reads, holding one entry per CDR3 protein. The sample has 300,000 to 450,000 distinct CDR3 sequences, nearly 5% seen once; the top ten hold under 3%. Sample: whole blood, taken in connection with sensitization to the hapten diphenylcyclopropenone (DPC). These TCRs come from a woman aged 45 to 65 with alopecia areata. Some clones in this sample may be carry-over from other donors' samples.

This clonotype has a handful of counts. This rearrangement joins TRBV6-6 to TRBJ2-7, with D perhaps TRBD2 (7 bases). This CDR3 has 14 amino acids. Germline CDR1 is MNHNY and CDR2 is SVGAGI (reference sequence). Trimming cost V 0 bases and J 5 bases, with 11 bases left between them. The DNA for the CDR3 is TGTGCCAGCAGTTACTCGGGGGGGCCTGACGAGCAGTACTTC. Protein product: CASSYSGGPDEQYF.

This clonotype has a handful of counts. The J gene is TRBJ2-2, the V gene TRBV15; D ambiguous. The germline V gene encodes CDR1 LNHNV and CDR2 YYDKDF (reference sequence). The CDR3 totals 11 residues. V gave up 4 bases and J gave up 8 bases, with 5 bases separating them. CDR3 protein: CATSTGGELFF. CDR3 coding DNA: TGTGCCACCAGCACAGGAGGGGAGCTGTTTTTT.

This clonotype was detected many times. The chain joins TRBV9 to TRBJ2-5, with 14 bases lining up with TRBD2. This CDR3 region has 17 residues. V lost 4 bases and J lost 5; bases outside the gene matches: 10. Per germline, CDR1 SGDLS and CDR2 YYNGEE. The CDR3: CASSSGLAGDKGETQYF. CDR3 DNA: TGTGCCAGCAGCTCGGGACTAGCGGGAGATAAGGGGGAGACCCAGTACTTC.

This clonotype was found a few times. The chain recombines TRBV7-8 with TRBJ2-3, with 7 bases lining up with TRBD1. V gave up 2 bases and J gave up 4 bases; unmatched junction bases: 9. This CDR3 is built from 16 residues. CDR1 SGHVS and CDR2 FQNEAQ come from the germline V gene. CDR3 DNA sequence: TGTGCCAGCAGCTTACCCCGGGACAGCCTTGCAGATACGCAGTATTTT. This translates into CASSLPRDSLADTQYF.

The rearrangement links TRBV6-6 to TRBJ1-6; possible D gene TRBD1, 5 bases. V was pared by 6 bases and J by 13 bases, with 16 bases between. Germline values: CDR1 MNHNY, CDR2 SVGAGI (reference sequence). The length of the CDR3 is 13 residues. The CDR3 region has the DNA TGTGCCAGCAGCAGGGACGTCGGGACGCCCCTCCACTTT. This gives the protein CASSRDVGTPLHF.

This clonotype has just a few counts. This chain links TRBV5-1 with TRBJ2-7; D may be TRBD1 or TRBD2 (5 bases each). Trimming took off 0 bases at V and 1 base at J, with 11 bases between the two ends. The V gene's germline CDR1 is SGHRS and CDR2 YFSETQ. CDR3 length: 15 residues. The CDR3 spells CASSLGQTKSYEQYF. The CDR3 bases are TGCGCCAGCAGCTTGGGACAGACTAAGTCCTACGAGCAGTACTTC.

J is TRBJ2-3 and V is TRBV9; TRBD2 is a possible D gene (6 bases). Per germline, CDR1 SGDLS and CDR2 YYNGEE. Trimming took off 0 bases at V and 5 bases at J, with 13 bases between the two ends. CDR3 length equals 15 residues. The CDR3 bases are TGTGCCAGCAGCGTAGCTTATGGGGGGAGAGATACGCAGTATTTT. Amino acids: CASSVAYGGRDTQYF.

V usage is TRBV20-1 and J usage is TRBJ2-7; D not resolved. CDR3 length equals 14 residues. Germline V gene data show CDR1 as DFQATT and CDR2 as SNEGSKA (reference sequence). With 5 bases removed from V and 2 bases from J, the gap between germline ends came to 16 bases. The CDR3 DNA follows: TGCAGTGCTCGAGGCGGCAGGCCAACCTACGAGCAGTACTTC. It codes for CSARGGRPTYEQYF.

Many counts were recorded for this clonotype. This chain uses TRBV20-1 with TRBJ2-3, with 10 nucleotides matching TRBD2. CDR3 size: 18 residues. The ends lost 1 base at V and 7 bases at J; junction bases unmatched: 17. Germline CDR1 is DFQATT and CDR2 is SNEGSKA (reference sequence). CDR3 DNA sequence: TGCAGTGCTAGAGGAGGTCCCAAAGGGACTAGCGCCTTTCATACGCAGTATTTT. It yields the protein CSARGGPKGTSAFHTQYF.

This clonotype was observed at least ten times. The chain links TRBV28 to TRBJ2-7, with 9 bases matching TRBD1. V was clipped by 7 bases and J by 2 bases; unmatched bases: 9. Germline V gene data show CDR1 as MDHEN and CDR2 as SYDVKM. There are 15 residues in the CDR3. The CDR3 DNA reads TGTGCCAGCACCGATAAGGACAGGGGAGCCTACGAGCAGTACTTC. It yields the protein CASTDKDRGAYEQYF.

A few counts support this clonotype. The chain has TRBV9 and TRBJ1-2; weak D call: TRBD1 (5 bases). V gave up 7 bases and J gave up 2 bases, with 6 bases separating them. CDR1 SGDLS and CDR2 YYNGEE come from the germline V gene. The CDR3 loop spans 11 amino acids. CDR3 sequence reads: CASGANYGYTF. The CDR3 region has the DNA TGTGCCAGCGGGGCCAACTATGGCTACACCTTC.

Ten or more counts support this clonotype. The V gene is TRBV10-2, the J gene TRBJ2-6; unclear D gene. The V end lost 8 bases, the J end lost 2 bases, and 13 bases lay between the germline ends. This CDR3 is 15 amino acids long. Germline CDR1 and CDR2: WSHSY and SAAADI. CDR3 sequence: CASGWPFPGANVLTF. CDR3 DNA sequence: TGCGCCAGCGGGTGGCCTTTCCCTGGGGCCAACGTCCTGACTTTC.

The table lists this clonotype with many counts. This chain connects TRBV20-1 to TRBJ2-7; 13 bases fit TRBD2. Germline CDR1 is DFQATT and CDR2 is SNEGSKA (reference sequence). The junction had 4 bases not matched to a gene; V was cut back by 6 bases and J by 5 bases. CDR3 size: 13 residues. DNA for the CDR3: TGCAGTGCCAGACTAGCGGGGGGCCACGAGCAGTACTTC. Translation: CSARLAGGHEQYF.

Ten or more counts support this clonotype. The gene calls are TRBV7-8 and TRBJ1-1; D not certain. This CDR3 contains 12 residues. Germline CDR1 and CDR2: SGHVS and FQNEAQ. The V end was cut by 3 bases, the J end by 4 bases, with 6 bases between. In DNA form, the CDR3 reads TGTGCCAGCAGCTTGCCGGGCACTGAAGCTTTCTTT. Protein sequence: CASSLPGTEAFF.

At least ten counts were recorded for this clonotype. The chain joins TRBV24-1 to TRBJ1-5; D gene ambiguous. The CDR3 is 14 residues long. The germline CDR1 and CDR2 sequences are KGHDR and SFDVKD. Trimming shortened V by 3 bases and J by 10 bases, and 15 bases separated the two germline ends. CDR3 sequence (DNA): TGTGCCACCAGTGATGGCCGGGTTTCGAAACCCCAGCATTTT. Translated: CATSDGRVSKPQHF.

This clonotype came up many times. The chain combines TRBV7-3 with TRBJ2-1; D is uncertain. There are 12 residues in the CDR3. The V gene's germline CDR1 is SGHTA and CDR2 FQGTGA. The V end lost 4 bases, the J end lost 8 bases, and 9 bases lay between the germline ends. This CDR3 reads CASSSSHYEQFF. The CDR3 DNA reads TGTGCCAGCAGCTCGTCTCATTATGAGCAGTTCTTC. Using reference TRBV7-3 and TRBJ2-1 for the parts outside the CDR3, the full variable domain is GAGVSQTPSNKVTEKGKYVELRCDPISGHTALYWYRQSLGQGPEFLIYFQGTGAADDSGLPNDRFFAVRPEGSVSTLKIQRTERGDSAVYLCASSSSHYEQFFGPGTRLTVL.

This clonotype was seen many times. The rearrangement joins TRBV12-3 or TRBV12-4 to TRBJ2-1; D not resolved. CDR3 length: 12 residues. The ends were cut back, 3 bases at V and 7 bases at J, with 7 bases in the middle. CDR3 loop: CASSLWLNEQFF. The CDR3 nucleotides read TGTGCCAGCAGTTTGTGGCTAAATGAGCAGTTCTTC.

This clonotype was counted many times. This chain connects TRBV5-1 to TRBJ1-6; D gene unclear. The CDR3 has 12 amino acids. Germline V CDR1 and CDR2: SGHRS, YFSETQ. Between the trimmed V and J ends, which lost 5 bases and 5 bases, there was a span of 5 bases. CDR3 amino acids: CASREDNSPLHF. The CDR3 DNA sequence: TGCGCCAGCAGAGAAGATAATTCACCCCTCCACTTT.

This rearrangement joins TRBV20-1 to TRBJ2-4; TRBD2 agrees at 9 bases. CDR1 and CDR2 from the germline V gene are DFQATT and SNEGSKA (reference sequence). The J segment lost 4 bases and the V segment lost 4 bases, leaving 11 bases of the junction unmatched. The CDR3 loop spans 16 amino acids. The CDR3 loop reads CSANPGSSGTKNIQYF. DNA of the CDR3: TGCAGTGCTAATCCAGGGTCTAGCGGGACTAAAAACATTCAGTACTTC.

Regarding this clonotype: Possible read error: a much larger clone is one base away. The rearrangement links TRBV6-6 to TRBJ2-1; TRBD1 matches at 9 bases. The CDR3 totals 16 residues. The J segment lost 8 bases and the V segment lost 2 bases, leaving 10 bases of the junction unmatched. Germline CDR1 and CDR2: MNHNY and SVGAGI (reference sequence). CDR3 DNA: TGTGCCAGCAGTTACGGCGGGACAGGGCTGTACCATGAGCAGTTCTTC. This encodes CASSYGGTGLYHEQFF.

V gene TRBV10-3 combines with J gene TRBJ2-1; possible D gene TRBD1, 6 bases. This CDR3 is built from 15 residues. Germline V gives CDR1 ENHRY, CDR2 SYGVKD. The ends were cut back, 2 bases at V and 2 bases at J, with 10 bases in the middle. In DNA, the CDR3 is TGTGCCATCAGTGAGGCCAGGGGCGCCTACAATGAGCAGTTCTTC. It encodes CAISEARGAYNEQFF.

This clonotype was observed a handful of times. The V call is TRBV5-1, the J call TRBJ2-1; 9 bases match TRBD2. With V trimmed by 4 bases and J by 10 bases, 3 bases remained unmatched. Germline V CDR1 and CDR2: SGHRS, YFSETQ. The CDR3 is 12 amino acids. CDR3 DNA: TGCGCCAGCAGCGGGACTAGCATCGAGCAGTTCTTC. Encoded protein: CASSGTSIEQFF.

The chain joins TRBV5-4 to TRBJ2-3; D remains unclear. CDR3 length: 13 amino acids. V was cut by 4 bases and J by 10 bases, with 16 bases left in between. CDR1 is SGHNT and CDR2 is YYREEE in the germline V gene (reference sequence). The CDR3 coding sequence is TGTGCCAGCAGCCACGTCTTGAAGGAACCGCAGTATTTT. Protein sequence: CASSHVLKEPQYF.

This clonotype was seen ten or more times. V usage is TRBV10-3 and J usage is TRBJ1-4; unclear D gene. The germline gives CDR1 ENHRY, CDR2 SYGVKD. Deletions cut 2 bases from V and 8 bases from J, with 3 bases between. The CDR3 totals 11 residues. The CDR3 DNA sequence: TGTGCCATCAGTGAGAGGGAAAAACTGTTTTTT. This encodes CAISEREKLFF.

The chain is built from TRBV28 and TRBJ2-7; tentative D call: TRBD2 (5 bases). In germline, CDR1 is MDHEN, CDR2 SYDVKM. The CDR3 spans 12 residues. DNA for the CDR3: TGTGCCAGCAGTTGCCCCCCGCCGGGGTCGCAGGTC. Its protein product is CASSCPPPGSQV.

The rearrangement links TRBV7-8 to TRBJ1-1; 7 nucleotides line up with TRBD1. The CDR3 consists of 14 residues. Per germline, CDR1 SGHVS and CDR2 FQNEAQ. V trimming: 2 bases; J trimming: 3 bases; junction bases outside the gene matches: 3. The DNA of the CDR3 is TGTGCCAGCAGCTTAAGGGGACAGTACACTGAAGCTTTCTTT. It yields the protein CASSLRGQYTEAFF.

This clonotype was counted at least ten times. One end of the junction fails to match germline, which may point to a read error. The chain is built from TRBV29-1 and TRBJ1-1; D is perhaps TRBD1 (6 bases). This CDR3 spans 12 amino acids. The germline gives CDR1 SQVTM, CDR2 ANQGSEA. The CDR3 sequence: CGVGQRNTEAFF. The CDR3 bases are TGCGGCGTCGGACAGAGGAACACTGAAGCTTTCTTT.

This clonotype was observed at least ten times. The rearrangement links TRBV20-1 to TRBJ2-2, with D maybe TRBD2 (5 bases). The germline CDR1 and CDR2 sequences are DFQATT and SNEGSKA (reference sequence). The CDR3 loop spans 13 amino acids. Trimming stripped 1 base from V and 6 bases from J, with 9 bases between. Here the CDR3 DNA reads TGCAGTGCTAGAGGTTCGGGGTCCGGGGAGCTGTTTTTT. This sequence encodes CSARGSGSGELFF.

This clonotype occurred many times. The chain carries TRBV30 and TRBJ2-1; D call uncertain. CDR1 is GTSNPN, CDR2 SVGIG, per germline (reference sequence). Trimming shortened V by 3 bases and J by 7 bases, and 7 bases separated the two germline ends. CDR3 length: 11 residues. CDR3 DNA sequence: TGTGCCTGGAGACGGTTGAATGAGCAGTTCTTC. It translates to CAWRRLNEQFF.